The 30 T cell receptor beta chains reported below all come from one sample, sequenced in a study of blood T cells in healthy people across ages. Then a second PCR, running roughly 7 to 12 cycles, was carried out with a sample-barcoded 5' primer and a J-beta primer mix. TCRdb processed the 5' RACE reads anew with MiXCR; each CDR3 protein has one entry. The data contain 850,000 to 950,000 distinct CDR3 sequences, 29% of them seen just once; the ten biggest clones take up about 18%. Sample: blood. These receptors were taken from a woman of 80 years or more in good health.

The chain is built from TRBV15 and TRBJ2-5; TRBD2 matches at 7 bases. Losses at the gene ends were 4 bases for V and 1 base for J; bases not matched to a gene: 9. Germline CDR1 LNHNV, CDR2 YYDKDF (reference sequence). This CDR3 is 16 amino acids long. CDR3 DNA sequence: TGTGCCACCAGCACGGTGGCTAGCGGCCTCCAAGAGACCCAGTACTTC. This encodes CATSTVASGLQETQYF.

This clonotype occurred many times. The chain couples TRBV6-5 to TRBJ1-5; D is possibly TRBD1 (5 bases). The CDR3 runs 13 residues. V dropped 5 bases and J dropped 7 bases, with 12 bases sitting between them. Germline V gives CDR1 MNHEY, CDR2 SVGAGI. In nucleotides, the CDR3 is TGTGCCAGCAGTGCGACAGCGAAGCAGCCCCAGCATTTT. Translated, it gives CASSATAKQPQHF.

The rearrangement joins TRBV7-2 to TRBJ2-5; 12 bases line up with TRBD2. The DNA end is more similar to TRBJ2-7, so the J call may be wrong. The CDR3 spans 16 residues. Per the germline V gene, CDR1 is SGHTA and CDR2 is FQGNSA. CDR3 residues: CASSFGTSGLPYEQYF. CDR3 in DNA: TGTGCCAGCAGCTTTGGGACTAGCGGGCTACCCTACGAGCAGTACTTC.

As concerns this clonotype: At one boundary the junction diverges from the germline segment, which might be a read error. The chain is built from TRBV5-1 and TRBJ2-6; perhaps D is TRBD1 or TRBD2 (7 bases each). The germline V gene has CDR1 SGHRS and CDR2 YFSETQ. This CDR3 spans 18 amino acids. CDR3 sequence reads: CASSLAQQGYRGANVLNF. The DNA of the CDR3 is TGCGCCAGCAGCTTGGCCCAACAGGGGTATCGGGGGGCCAACGTCCTGAACTTC.

The chain employs TRBV3-1 and TRBJ1-1; TRBD1 is a possible D gene (6 bases). The CDR3 consists of 14 residues. V was clipped by 4 bases and J by 6 bases, with 15 bases between them. In germline, CDR1 is LGHDT, CDR2 YNNKEL (reference sequence). CDR3 sequence (DNA): TGTGCCAGCAGCCGTGGGACAACAACGGCTGAAGCTTTCTTT. This codes for CASSRGTTTAEAFF.

This clonotype was seen a few times. This sequence joins TRBV7-2 and TRBJ2-2; 10 bases map to TRBD2. J lost 4 bases, V lost 4 bases, and 6 bases had no gene match. Germline V gene data show CDR1 as SGHTA and CDR2 as FQGNSA. There are 16 residues in the CDR3. The CDR3 sequence is CASSSSGGGGTGELFF. CDR3 coding DNA: TGTGCCAGCAGCTCTAGCGGGGGCGGCGGCACCGGGGAGCTGTTTTTT.

A few counts support this clonotype. V usage is TRBV27 and J usage is TRBJ1-1, with D uncertain. Germline V gene lookup returns CDR1 MNHEY and CDR2 SMNVEV (reference sequence). The CDR3 totals 13 residues. Deletions cut 3 bases from V and 4 bases from J, with 9 bases between. The CDR3 nucleotides read TGTGCCAGCAGTTTTAGCGGAGGCACTGAAGCTTTCTTT. This codes for CASSFSGGTEAFF.

The chain employs TRBV4-2 and TRBJ2-3; the match to TRBD2 covers 8 bases. The junction had 3 bases not matched to a gene; V was cut back by 3 bases and J by 1 base. The CDR3 has 15 amino acids. Per germline, CDR1 LGHNA and CDR2 YNFKEQ. The DNA of the CDR3 is TGTGCCAGCAGCCATCTTAGCGGGGGCACAGATACGCAGTATTTT. Protein: CASSHLSGGTDTQYF.

This clonotype was seen ten or more times. CDR3: CASSRSGTVQETQYF. CDR3 sequence (DNA): TGTGCCAGCAGCCGATCAGGGACCGTACAAGAGACCCAGTACTTC. This chain connects TRBV27 to TRBJ2-5; D tentatively fits TRBD1 or TRBD2 (5 bases each). V lost 6 bases and J lost 2, with 16 bases in between. The CDR3 has 15 amino acids. Germline CDR1 is MNHEY and CDR2 is SMNVEV (reference sequence).

This clonotype was counted at least ten times. The genes are TRBV20-1 and TRBJ1-2, with 8 bases aligning to TRBD1. J was trimmed by 8 bases and V by 3 bases; bases with no gene match: 11. CDR1 and CDR2 (germline): DFQATT, SNEGSKA (reference sequence). The CDR3 has 14 residues. The CDR3 coding sequence is TGCAGTGCTAGTCAAGACAGGGGTTTTTTCGGCTACACCTTC. Translating it yields CSASQDRGFFGYTF.

This clonotype was seen only a few times. Germline is not matched at one junction end, which may reflect a read error. The chain recombines TRBV6-1 with TRBJ2-4, with D tentatively TRBD1 (7 bases). The end of the DNA is better explained by TRBJ2-7, so the J call may be wrong. CDR3 length: 15 residues. The germline V gene has CDR1 MNHNS and CDR2 SASEGT. For the CDR3, the DNA is TGCGCCAGCAGTGGGAGGCCGGGACAGAGTTACGAGCAGTACTTC. This codes for CASSGRPGQSYEQYF.

About this clonotype itself: A much larger clone lies a single base off, so this may be a read error. This rearrangement joins TRBV24-1 to TRBJ2-5; D gene ambiguous. The DNA end lines up better with TRBJ2-1; the J call may be wrong. CDR3 length equals 12 residues. The germline CDR1 and CDR2 sequences are KGHDR and SFDVKD. The CDR3 spells CATSAQQETQFF. The CDR3 DNA reads TGTGCCACCAGTGCACAACAAGAGACCCAGTTCTTC.

CDR3 residues: CASRPPGQGRQGYTF. The DNA for the CDR3 is TGTGCCAGCCGACCTCCGGGACAGGGGCGACAAGGCTACACCTTC. J is TRBJ1-2 and V is TRBV6-5; 10 nucleotides align to TRBD1. With V trimmed by 8 bases and J by 8 bases, 14 bases remained unmatched. CDR1 is MNHEY and CDR2 is SVGAGI in the germline V gene. The length of the CDR3 is 15 residues.

In its sample, this clonotype was seen a few times. The genes are TRBV27 and TRBJ1-6; D might be TRBD1 (6 bases). The V end lost 0 bases, the J end lost 13 bases, and 7 bases lay between the germline ends. Germline assignment: CDR1 MNHEY and CDR2 SMNVEV (reference sequence). This CDR3 region has 12 residues. This CDR3 reads CASSLSGGPLHF. The CDR3 DNA sequence: TGTGCCAGCAGTTTATCAGGGGGGCCCCTCCACTTT.

Concerning this clonotype itself: This clone may be a read error of a much larger clone one base away. The chain uses TRBV29-1 and TRBJ2-2; 8 bases are shared with TRBD2. The V and J ends lost 6 bases and 3 bases, in that order; junction bases with no gene match: 3. The CDR3 spans 13 residues. The germline gives CDR1 SQVTM, CDR2 ANQGSEA. The CDR3 spells CSVAGDDTGELFF. The CDR3 nucleotides read TGCAGCGTAGCGGGGGATGACACCGGGGAGCTGTTTTTT.

This clonotype was seen ten or more times. The CDR3 DNA reads as TGCGCCAGCAGCCAAGTCGGGGGGTCTGGGGCCAACGTCCTGACTTTC. Its protein is CASSQVGGSGANVLTF. V and J are TRBV4-3 and TRBJ2-6, with 7 bases that match TRBD2. The trim removed 1 base at V and 1 base at J, leaving 1 base unmatched. The CDR3 has 16 residues. Germline assignment: CDR1 LGHNA and CDR2 YSLEER.

This clonotype was observed many times. This chain connects TRBV18 to TRBJ2-7; D unresolved. Trimming left V 3 bases short and J 0 bases short, with 9 bases between. CDR1 and CDR2 from the germline V gene are KGHSH and LQKENI. The CDR3 totals 14 residues. CDR3 protein: CASSPGKSSYEQYF. The CDR3 DNA follows: TGTGCCAGCTCACCGGGCAAATCCTCCTACGAGCAGTACTTC. Full variable domain (outside the CDR3, taken from reference TRBV18 and TRBJ2-7): NAGVMQNPRHLVRRRGQEARLRCSPMKGHSHVYWYRQLPEEGLKFMVYLQKENIIDESGMPKERFSAEFPKEGPSILRIQQVVRGDSAAYFCASSPGKSSYEQYFGPGTRLTVT.

There are many counts of this clonotype. The rearrangement links TRBV3-1 to TRBJ2-1; 10 bases are shared with TRBD2. This CDR3 region has 13 residues. CDR1 and CDR2 from the germline V gene are LGHDT and YNNKEL (reference sequence). With V trimmed by 10 bases and J by 7 bases, 7 bases remained unmatched. CDR3 DNA sequence: TGTGCCACCGGGACTAGCGATTCGAATGAGCAGTTCTTC. This translates into CATGTSDSNEQFF.

This clonotype occurred many times. The chain couples TRBV7-2 to TRBJ1-1; D unclear. Trimming stripped 2 bases from V and 5 bases from J, with 9 bases between. The CDR3 runs to 13 residues. Germline V CDR1 and CDR2: SGHTA, FQGNSA. The CDR3 region is CASSLTVKTEAFF. The CDR3 DNA reads TGTGCCAGCAGCTTAACGGTTAAAACTGAAGCTTTCTTT.

This clonotype was seen ten or more times. In DNA, the CDR3 is TGTGCCAGCAGCCCGTGGGGGGGCACTGACAATGAGCAGTTCTTC. Its translation: CASSPWGGTDNEQFF. The chain couples TRBV7-9 to TRBJ2-1; D possibly corresponds to TRBD2 (7 bases). The V gene lost 5 bases and the J gene lost 5 bases, with 16 bases spanning the gap. The CDR3 is made up of 15 amino acids. The germline gives CDR1 SEHNR, CDR2 FQNEAQ (reference sequence).

V is TRBV11-2 and J is TRBJ1-4; maybe TRBD1 (5 bases). Germline assignment: CDR1 SGHAT and CDR2 FQNNGV. V dropped 5 bases and J dropped 5 bases, with 15 bases sitting between them. This CDR3 has 15 amino acids. This CDR3 is CASSIGPQGNEKLFF. CDR3 nucleotide sequence: TGTGCCAGCAGCATAGGGCCCCAGGGCAATGAAAAACTGTTTTTT.

This clonotype was counted only a few times. The V and J genes are TRBV24-1 and TRBJ1-5; 9 nucleotides line up with TRBD1. Trimming at V came to 10 bases and at J to 3 bases, leaving 9 bases not matched to a gene. The germline V gene has CDR1 KGHDR and CDR2 SFDVKD. The CDR3 contains 15 residues. The CDR3 here is CATSQGQGFNQPQHF. The DNA for the CDR3 is TGTGCCACAAGCCAGGGACAGGGTTTCAATCAGCCCCAGCATTTT.

The V and J genes are TRBV20-1 and TRBJ2-2; 15 nucleotides match TRBD2. Germline V gene data show CDR1 as DFQATT and CDR2 as SNEGSKA (reference sequence). The V segment lost 6 bases and the J segment 3 bases; nucleotides outside the gene matches: 5. The CDR3 contains 16 residues. Here the CDR3 DNA reads TGCAGTGCGTCGGGACTAGCGGGGGGTGACACCGGGGAGCTGTTTTTT. Translated: CSASGLAGGDTGELFF.

In this sample, this clonotype turned up many times. V gene TRBV5-1 combines with J gene TRBJ2-3; perhaps TRBD1 as D (6 bases). The germline V gene has CDR1 SGHRS and CDR2 YFSETQ. Trimming shortened V by 1 base and J by 5 bases, and 11 bases separated the two germline ends. CDR3 length: 14 residues. The DNA for the CDR3 is TGCGCCAGCAGCTTGAAACAGGGCAGAGATACGCAGTATTTT. Translation gives CASSLKQGRDTQYF. The full variable domain, completed using reference TRBV5-1 and TRBJ2-3, is KAGVTQTPRYLIKTRGQQVTLSCSPISGHRSVSWYQQTPGQGLQFLFEYFSETQRNKGNFPGRFSGRQFSNSRSEMNVSTLELGDSALYLCASSLKQGRDTQYFGPGTRLTVL.

The rearrangement links TRBV4-1 to TRBJ1-5, with D possibly matching TRBD1 (6 bases). Germline V gene data show CDR1 as MGHRA and CDR2 as YSYEKL. The V and J ends lost 0 bases and 3 bases respectively, with 12 bases between them. The CDR3 totals 16 residues. The CDR3 sequence: CASSQDPGTPNQPQHF. The CDR3 coding sequence is TGCGCCAGCAGCCAAGACCCCGGGACACCCAATCAGCCCCAGCATTTT.

Details on this clonotype: This clone may be a read error of a much larger clone one base away. The chain carries TRBV6-5 and TRBJ2-7; D is unclear. This CDR3 contains 15 residues. Trimming cost V 6 bases and J 0 bases, with 15 bases left between them. The germline CDR1 and CDR2 sequences are MNHEY and SVGAGI. CDR3: CASSQASGSSYEQYF. CDR3 bases: TGTGCCAGCAGCCAGGCGTCTGGGTCCTCCTACGAGCAGTACTTC.

In this sample, this clonotype turned up a few times. The chain carries TRBV3-1 and TRBJ1-2, with no clear D. Germline V gene data show CDR1 as LGHDT and CDR2 as YNNKEL (reference sequence). Trimming cost V 4 bases and J 8 bases, with 14 bases left between them. CDR3 length equals 13 residues. The CDR3 spells CASSPDASSGYTF. The CDR3 DNA is TGTGCCAGCAGCCCGGACGCCAGTTCAGGCTACACCTTC. The variable domain in full, completed from reference TRBV3-1 and TRBJ1-2, reads DTAVSQTPKYLVTQMGNDKSIKCEQNLGHDTMYWYKQDSKKFLKIMFSYNNKELIINETVPNRFSPKSPDKAHLNLHINSLELGDSAVYFCASSPDASSGYTFGSGTRLTVV.

In this sample, this clonotype turned up a few times. The chain combines TRBV19 with TRBJ2-7, with D maybe TRBD2 (7 bases). CDR1 is LNHDA and CDR2 is SQIVND in the germline V gene (reference sequence). V lost 6 bases to trimming and J lost 4 bases, with 16 bases between them. The CDR3 is made up of 14 amino acids. The CDR3 sequence is CASSAQGGEYEQYF. In DNA form, the CDR3 reads TGTGCCAGTAGCGCACAAGGGGGGGAATACGAGCAGTACTTC.

On this clonotype itself: One base away lies a much larger clone, so this may be a sequencing read error. The chain recombines TRBV28 with TRBJ2-1; 7 bases are shared with TRBD1. J lost 10 bases, V lost 6 bases, and 12 bases had no gene match. In germline, CDR1 is MDHEN, CDR2 SYDVKM. The CDR3 consists of 14 residues. The CDR3 spells CASSETGNSYEQFF. CDR3 DNA sequence: TGTGCCAGCAGCGAGACAGGGAATTCCTACGAGCAGTTCTTC.

J is TRBJ2-7 and V is TRBV7-9; D is unclear. This CDR3 has 16 amino acids. V lost 5 bases and J 0 bases, leaving 17 bases between the germline ends. CDR1 is SEHNR, CDR2 FQNEAQ, per germline (reference sequence). The CDR3 loop reads CASSAGVTLSSYEQYF. The CDR3 DNA reads as TGTGCCAGCAGCGCAGGTGTCACATTATCCTCCTACGAGCAGTACTTC.